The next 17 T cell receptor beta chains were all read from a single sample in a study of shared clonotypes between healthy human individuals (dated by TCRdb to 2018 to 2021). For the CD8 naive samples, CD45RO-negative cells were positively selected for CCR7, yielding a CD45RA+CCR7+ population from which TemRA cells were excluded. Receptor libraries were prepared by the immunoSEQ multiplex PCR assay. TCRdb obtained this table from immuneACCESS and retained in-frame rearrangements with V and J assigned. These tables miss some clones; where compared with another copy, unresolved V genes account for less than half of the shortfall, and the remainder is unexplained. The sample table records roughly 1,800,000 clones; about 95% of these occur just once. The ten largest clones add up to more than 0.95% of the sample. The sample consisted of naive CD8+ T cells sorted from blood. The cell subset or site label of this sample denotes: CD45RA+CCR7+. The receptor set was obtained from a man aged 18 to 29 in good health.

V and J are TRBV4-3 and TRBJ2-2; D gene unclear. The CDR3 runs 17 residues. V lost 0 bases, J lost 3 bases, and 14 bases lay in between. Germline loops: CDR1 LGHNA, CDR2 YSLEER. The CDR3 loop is CASSQDGGALDTGELFF. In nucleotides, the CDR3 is TGCGCCAGCAGCCAAGATGGTGGAGCGCTAGACACCGGGGAGCTGTTTTTT.

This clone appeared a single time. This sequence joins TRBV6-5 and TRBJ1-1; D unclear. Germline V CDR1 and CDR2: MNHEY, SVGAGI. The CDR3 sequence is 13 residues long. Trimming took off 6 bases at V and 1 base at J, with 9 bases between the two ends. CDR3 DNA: TGTGCCAGCAGCCGACGTCGGAACACTGAAGCTTTCTTT. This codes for CASSRRRNTEAFF.

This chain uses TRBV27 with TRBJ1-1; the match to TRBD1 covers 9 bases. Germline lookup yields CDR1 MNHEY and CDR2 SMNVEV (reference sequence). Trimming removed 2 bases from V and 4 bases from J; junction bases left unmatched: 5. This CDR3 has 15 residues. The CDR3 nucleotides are TGTGCCAGCAGTTTAGGGACAGGGACTCTCACTGAAGCTTTCTTT. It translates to CASSLGTGTLTEAFF.

As DNA, the CDR3 is TGTGCCAGCAGTCTTCGGACACGGCAACTCACTGAAGCTTTCTTT. Encoded protein: CASSLRTRQLTEAFF. The chain couples TRBV28 to TRBJ1-1; maybe TRBD1 (5 bases). The CDR3 is 15 residues long. The germline CDR1 and CDR2 sequences are MDHEN and SYDVKM. The V and J ends lost 5 bases and 4 bases respectively, with 17 bases between them. Filled out from reference TRBV28 and TRBJ1-1, the complete variable domain reads DVKVTQSSRYLVKRTGEKVFLECVQDMDHENMFWYRQDPGLGLRLIYFSYDVKMKEKGDIPEGYSVSREKKERFSLILESASTNQTSMYLCASSLRTRQLTEAFFGQGTRLTVV.

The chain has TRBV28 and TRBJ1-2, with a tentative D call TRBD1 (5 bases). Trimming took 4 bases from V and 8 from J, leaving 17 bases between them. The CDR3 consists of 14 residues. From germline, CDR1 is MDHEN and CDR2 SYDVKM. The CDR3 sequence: CASSSIYGGVGYTF. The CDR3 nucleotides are TGTGCCAGCAGTTCCATATACGGGGGTGTAGGCTACACCTTC.

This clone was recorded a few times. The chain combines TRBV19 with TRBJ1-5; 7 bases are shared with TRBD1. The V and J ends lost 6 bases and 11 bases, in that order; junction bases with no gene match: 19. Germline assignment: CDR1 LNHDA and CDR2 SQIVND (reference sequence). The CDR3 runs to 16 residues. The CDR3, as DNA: TGTGCCAGTAGGACCTTTGGACAGGATCACGAAGAAGCCCAGCATTTT. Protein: CASRTFGQDHEEAQHF.

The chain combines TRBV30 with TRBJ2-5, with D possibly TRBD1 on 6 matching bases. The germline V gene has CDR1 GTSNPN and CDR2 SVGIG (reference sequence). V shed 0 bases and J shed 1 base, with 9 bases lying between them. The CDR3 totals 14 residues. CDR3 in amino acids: CAWSVLGAQETQYF. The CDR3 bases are TGTGCCTGGAGTGTACTGGGGGCCCAAGAGACCCAGTACTTC.

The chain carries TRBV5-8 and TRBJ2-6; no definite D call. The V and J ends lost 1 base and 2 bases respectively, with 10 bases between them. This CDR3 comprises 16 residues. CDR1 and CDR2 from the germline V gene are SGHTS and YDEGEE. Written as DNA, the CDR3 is TGTGCCAGCAGCTTGCAGGAAGGCACTGGGGCCAACGTCCTGACTTTC. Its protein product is CASSLQEGTGANVLTF. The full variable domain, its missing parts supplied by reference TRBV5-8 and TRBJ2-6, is EAGVTQSPTHLIKTRGQQATLRCSPISGHTSVYWYQQALGLGLQFLLWYDEGEERNRGNFPPRFSGRQFPNYSSELNVNALELEDSALYLCASSLQEGTGANVLTFGAGSRLTVL.

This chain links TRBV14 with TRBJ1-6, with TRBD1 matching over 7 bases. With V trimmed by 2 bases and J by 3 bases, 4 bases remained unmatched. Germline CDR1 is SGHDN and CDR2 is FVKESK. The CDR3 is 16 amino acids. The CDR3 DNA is TGTGCCAGCAGCCAACCAGGGGGAGGCTATAATTCACCCCTCCACTTT. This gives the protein CASSQPGGGYNSPLHF.

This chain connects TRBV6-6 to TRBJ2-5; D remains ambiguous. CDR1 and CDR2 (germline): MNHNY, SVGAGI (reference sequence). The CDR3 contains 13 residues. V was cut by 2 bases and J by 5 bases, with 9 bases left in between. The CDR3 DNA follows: TGTGCCAGCAGTTACGCTCTATCGGAGACCCAGTACTTC. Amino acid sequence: CASSYALSETQYF.

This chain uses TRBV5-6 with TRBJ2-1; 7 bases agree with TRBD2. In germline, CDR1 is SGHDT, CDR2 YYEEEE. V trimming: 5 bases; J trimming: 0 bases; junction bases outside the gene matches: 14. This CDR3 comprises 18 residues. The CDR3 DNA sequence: TGTGCCAGCAGTGTCGTGTTGCGGGAGTATCACTCCTACAATGAGCAGTTCTTC. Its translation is CASSVVLREYHSYNEQFF.

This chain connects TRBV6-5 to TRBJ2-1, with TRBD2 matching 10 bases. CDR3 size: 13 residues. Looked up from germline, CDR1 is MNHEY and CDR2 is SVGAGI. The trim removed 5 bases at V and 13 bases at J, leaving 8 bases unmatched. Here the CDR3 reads CASSPRTSGDQFF. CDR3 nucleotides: TGTGCCAGCAGTCCCCGGACTAGCGGCGATCAGTTCTTC.

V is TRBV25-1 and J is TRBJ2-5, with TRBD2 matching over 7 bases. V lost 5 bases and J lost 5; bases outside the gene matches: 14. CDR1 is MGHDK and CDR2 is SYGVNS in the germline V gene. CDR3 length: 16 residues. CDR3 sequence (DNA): TGTGCCAGCAGTCCCCCGGGGCTGGGCGGGAGCGAGACCCAGTACTTC. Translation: CASSPPGLGGSETQYF.

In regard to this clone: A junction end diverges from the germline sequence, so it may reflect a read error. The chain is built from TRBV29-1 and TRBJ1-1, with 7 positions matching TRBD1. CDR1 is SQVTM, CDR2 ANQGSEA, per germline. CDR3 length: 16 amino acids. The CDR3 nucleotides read TGCAGCGTTCAAGAAATTACAGGGGCTCCGAACACTGAAGCTTTCTTT. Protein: CSVQEITGAPNTEAFF.

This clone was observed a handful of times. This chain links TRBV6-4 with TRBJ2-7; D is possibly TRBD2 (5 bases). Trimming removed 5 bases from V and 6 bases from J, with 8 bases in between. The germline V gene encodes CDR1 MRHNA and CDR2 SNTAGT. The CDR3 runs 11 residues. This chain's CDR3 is CASSFGGEQYF. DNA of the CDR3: TGTGCCAGCAGTTTCGGAGGCGAGCAGTACTTC.

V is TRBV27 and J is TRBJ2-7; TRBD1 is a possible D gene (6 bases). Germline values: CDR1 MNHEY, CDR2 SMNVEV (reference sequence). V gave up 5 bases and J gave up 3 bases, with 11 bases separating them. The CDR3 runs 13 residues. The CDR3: CASSMTGYYEQYF. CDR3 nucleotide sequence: TGTGCCAGCAGTATGACAGGTTACTACGAGCAGTACTTC.

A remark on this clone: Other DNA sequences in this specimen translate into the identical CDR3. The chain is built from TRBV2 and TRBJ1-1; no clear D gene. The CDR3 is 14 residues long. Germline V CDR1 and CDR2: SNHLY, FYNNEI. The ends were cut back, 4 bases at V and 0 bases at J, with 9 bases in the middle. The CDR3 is CASSGEGLNTEAFF. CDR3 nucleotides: TGTGCCAGCAGTGGCGAAGGTTTGAACACTGAAGCTTTCTTT.